This entry describes one T cell receptor (beta chain). Each CDR3 protein is one row after TCRdb ran MiXCR on the RT-PCR reads. The sample lists approximately 200,000 distinct CDR3 sequences; approximately 14% were seen once. The sample comes from a study of patients and donors after allogeneic stem cell transplantation. V lost 0 bases, J lost 1 base, and 7 bases lay in between. This CDR3 is built from 16 residues. Germline assignment: CDR1 LGHDT and CDR2 YNNKEL (reference sequence). This sequence was found in a human donor who was either an allogeneic HSCT recipient or a stem cell or donor lymphocyte infusion donor (not recorded which). It is not recorded whose cells these are; they may come from a transplant donor. Sequenced material: blood, either unsorted or a sorted T cell fraction (not recorded which). The chain is built from TRBV3-1 and TRBJ1-6; no clear D. CDR3 residues: CASSQEIQSYNSPLHF. CDR3 DNA: TGTGCCAGCAGCCAAGAGATCCAGTCCTATAATTCACCCCTCCACTTT.